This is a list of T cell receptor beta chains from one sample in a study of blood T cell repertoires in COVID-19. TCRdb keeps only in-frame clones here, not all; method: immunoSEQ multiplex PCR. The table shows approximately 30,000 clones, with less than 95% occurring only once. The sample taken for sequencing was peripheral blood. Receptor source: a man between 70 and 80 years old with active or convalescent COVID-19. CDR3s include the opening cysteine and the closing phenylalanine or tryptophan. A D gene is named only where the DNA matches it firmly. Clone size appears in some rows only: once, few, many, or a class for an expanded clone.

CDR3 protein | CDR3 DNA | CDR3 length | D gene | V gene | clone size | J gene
CASSRGGVLQETQYF | TGTGCCAGCAGCAGGGGAGGGGTCCTCCAAGAGACCCAGTACTTC | 15 | TRBD2 | TRBV7-2 | . | TRBJ2-5
CASSLTSETQYF | TGTGCCAGCAGCTTAACGAGCGAGACCCAGTACTTC | 12 | . | TRBV7-9 | . | TRBJ2-5
CASSLGLAGISTDTQYF | TGCGCCAGCAGCCTAGGACTAGCGGGGATTAGCACAGATACGCAGTATTTT | 17 | TRBD2 | TRBV5-1 | . | TRBJ2-3
CASSLEAGGYNEQFF | TGTGCCAGCAGCTTGGAGGCGGGGGGGTACAATGAGCAGTTCTTC | 15 | TRBD2 | TRBV5-4 | . | TRBJ2-1
CASVRGYGNTIYF | TGTGCCAGTGTGAGGGGGTACGGAAACACCATATATTTT | 13 | . | TRBV6-5 | . | TRBJ1-3
CAISRDRGLYEQYF | TGTGCCATCAGTCGGGACAGGGGGCTTTACGAGCAGTACTTC | 14 | TRBD1 | TRBV10-3 | once | TRBJ2-7
CASSTGQGRSTEAFF | TGCGCCAGCAGCACTGGACAGGGGAGGAGCACTGAAGCTTTCTTT | 15 | TRBD1 | TRBV5-1 | . | TRBJ1-1
CASSKVVASAGVREETQYF | TGTGCCAGCAGCAAAGTGGTCGCCTCAGCGGGGGTTCGGGAAGAGACCCAGTACTTC | 19 | . | TRBV21-1 | . | TRBJ2-5
CASSYSPGNTEAFF | TGTGCCAGCAGTTACAGCCCAGGTAACACTGAAGCTTTCTTT | 14 | . | TRBV6-5 | . | TRBJ1-1
CASRPYRGRYGYTF | TGTGCCAGCAGACCCTACAGGGGCCGCTATGGCTACACCTTC | 14 | TRBD1 | TRBV2 | . | TRBJ1-2
CASSQTLGYGYTF | TGTGCCAGCAGCCAGACACTTGGCTATGGCTACACCTTC | 13 | . | TRBV6-4 | . | TRBJ1-2
CASSLRQNTEAFF | TGTGCCAGCAGCTTGAGACAGAACACTGAAGCTTTCTTT | 13 | . | TRBV7-3 | . | TRBJ1-1
CASSARLALSYNEQFF | TGTGCCAGCAGTGCTAGACTAGCTCTTTCCTACAATGAGCAGTTCTTC | 16 | TRBD2 | TRBV2 | . | TRBJ2-1
CASSEGQSPNYGYTF | TGTGCCAGCAGTGAGGGACAGAGCCCTAACTATGGCTACACCTTC | 15 | TRBD1 | TRBV6-1 | . | TRBJ1-2
CASSAGQGNQPQHF | TGTGCCAGCAGCGCAGGACAGGGCAATCAGCCCCAGCATTTT | 14 | TRBD1 | TRBV5-4 | . | TRBJ1-5
CASSEWRVRNTEAFF | TGTGCCAGCAGTGAATGGAGGGTACGAAACACTGAAGCTTTCTTT | 15 | . | TRBV6-1 | . | TRBJ1-1
CASSAHRGRGSEKLFF | TGTGCCAGCTCCGCCCATCGGGGAAGGGGGAGTGAAAAACTGTTTTTT | 16 | . | TRBV18 | few | TRBJ1-4
CASSLERGPQHF | TGTGCCAGCAGCTTAGAACGGGGGCCCCAGCATTTT | 12 | . | TRBV7-8 | few | TRBJ1-5
CASSTRQGIGNQPQHF | TGTGCCAGTAGTACCCGACAGGGGATCGGCAATCAGCCCCAGCATTTT | 16 | TRBD1 | TRBV19 | . | TRBJ1-5
CASSPAGGTNYGYTF | TGTGCCAGCAGCCCCGCCGGGGGGACTAACTATGGCTACACCTTC | 15 | . | TRBV5-6 | . | TRBJ1-2
CASSPPSTGGNYGYTF | TGTGCCAGCTCACCACCGAGCACAGGGGGTAACTATGGCTACACCTTC | 16 | TRBD1 | TRBV18 | . | TRBJ1-2
CASSYEGNEKLFF | TGTGCCAGCAGTTACGAGGGCAATGAAAAACTGTTTTTT | 13 | . | TRBV6-5 | . | TRBJ1-4
CAISALGTEEQFF | TGTGCCATCAGTGCCCTCGGGACAGAGGAGCAGTTCTTC | 13 | TRBD1 | TRBV10-3 | once | TRBJ2-1
CASSRPGQGVHEQYF | TGTGCCAGCAGTCGACCGGGACAGGGGGTCCACGAGCAGTACTTC | 15 | TRBD1 | TRBV28 | . | TRBJ2-7
CASSQNRENYGYTF | TGCGCCAGCAGCCAAAATAGGGAGAACTATGGCTACACCTTC | 14 | . | TRBV4-3 | . | TRBJ1-2
CASSYSGQGQPNF | TGTGCCAGCAGTTACTCGGGACAGGGACAGCCCAACTTC | 13 | TRBD1 | TRBV6-5 | . | TRBJ1-2
CASSLGQGEINQPQHF | TGTGCCAGCAGCTTAGGACAGGGGGAAATCAATCAGCCCCAGCATTTT | 16 | TRBD1 | TRBV5-6 | . | TRBJ1-5
CASSAQLASDTQYF | TGTGCCAGCAGTGCCCAACTAGCGTCAGATACGCAGTATTTT | 14 | TRBD2 | TRBV27 | . | TRBJ2-3
CASSLSRRGSGNTIYF | TGTGCCAGCAGTTTATCTCGTCGGGGCTCTGGAAACACCATATATTTT | 16 | . | TRBV27 | . | TRBJ1-3